The 3 T cell receptor beta chains below were found in one sample sequenced in a study of T cells after yellow fever vaccination. TCRdb ran MiXCR on the 5' RACE reads and lists one entry per CDR3 protein. The sample shows some 390,000 distinct CDR3 sequences, 6% to 8% of them seen only once. Material: PBMCs, obtained 5 days after the yellow fever booster vaccination. The receptors shown here come from a young man who received the YFV17D yellow fever vaccine.

This clonotype was detected many times. The chain links TRBV29-1 to TRBJ2-7; 7 nucleotides align to TRBD2. Germline V gene sequence: CDR1 SQVTM, CDR2 ANQGSEA. V shed 6 bases and J 3 bases; nucleotides not matched to a gene: 8. This CDR3 has 13 amino acids. In DNA form, the CDR3 reads TGCAGCGTCCGCGGGAGTTTAAGCTACGAGCAGTACTTC. This gives the protein CSVRGSLSYEQYF.

This clonotype has only a few counts. This chain joins TRBV7-9 and TRBJ1-2; D is uncertain. CDR1 is SEHNR and CDR2 is FQNEAQ in the germline V gene (reference sequence). Trimming took off 6 bases at V and 3 bases at J, with 17 bases between the two ends. There are 15 residues in the CDR3. Here the CDR3 DNA reads TGTGCCAGCAGTCATCCCCCCCGTGGGGACTATGGCTACACCTTC. This gives the protein CASSHPPRGDYGYTF.

Only a few counts were recorded for this clonotype. V and J are TRBV7-2 and TRBJ2-1; D is undetermined. Germline V gene data show CDR1 as SGHTA and CDR2 as FQGNSA. The CDR3 covers 15 residues. Trimming removed 2 bases at V and 7 bases at J, with 15 bases between. The CDR3 nucleotides are TGTGCCAGCAGCTTAAATCGGATTACTGGGAATGAGCAGTTCTTC. Its translation is CASSLNRITGNEQFF.